This T cell receptor beta chain was recovered during a study of OX40 agonist ivuxolimab in advanced cancers. Using immunoSEQ multiplex PCR, the repertoire was profiled, and TCRdb retains in-frame clones only, with some absent. The repertoire holds around 66,000 clones, with about 80% as singletons. Autoimmune disease history or systemic immunosuppression disqualified patients. V lost 6 bases, J lost 7 bases, and 8 bases stayed unmatched. CDR1 and CDR2 from the germline V gene are SGHVS and FNYEAQ. The CDR3 contains 14 residues. The source of this sequence is an adult with an advanced solid tumor such as melanoma, head and neck, liver or kidney cancer. V usage is TRBV7-6 and J usage is TRBJ2-7, with 11 bases that match TRBD1. Material: CD4+ or CD8+ T cells sorted from blood, obtained in a trial of the OX40 agonist ivuxolimab. The CDR3 nucleotides read TGTGCCAGCAGTTCAGGACAGGGGGCGCGGGAGCAGTACTTC. Translation gives CASSSGQGAREQYF.